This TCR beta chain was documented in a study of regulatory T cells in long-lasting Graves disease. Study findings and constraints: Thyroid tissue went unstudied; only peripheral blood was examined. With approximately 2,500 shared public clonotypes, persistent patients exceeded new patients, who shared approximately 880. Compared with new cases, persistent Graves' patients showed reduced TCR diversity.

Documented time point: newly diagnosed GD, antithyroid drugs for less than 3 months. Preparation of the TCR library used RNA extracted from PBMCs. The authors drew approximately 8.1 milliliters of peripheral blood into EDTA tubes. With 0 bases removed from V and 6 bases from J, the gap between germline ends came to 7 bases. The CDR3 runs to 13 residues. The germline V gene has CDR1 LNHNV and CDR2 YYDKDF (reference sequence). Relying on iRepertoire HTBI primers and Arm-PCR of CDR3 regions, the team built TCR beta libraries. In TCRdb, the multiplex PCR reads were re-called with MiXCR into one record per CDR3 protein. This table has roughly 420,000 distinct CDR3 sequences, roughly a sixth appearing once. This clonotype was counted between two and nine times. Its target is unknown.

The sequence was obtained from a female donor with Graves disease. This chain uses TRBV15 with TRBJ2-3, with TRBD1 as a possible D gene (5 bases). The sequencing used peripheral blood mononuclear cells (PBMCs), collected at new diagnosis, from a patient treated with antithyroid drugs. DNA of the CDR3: TGTGCCACCAGCAGAGATCAGGGTGATACGCAGTATTTT. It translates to CATSRDQGDTQYF.